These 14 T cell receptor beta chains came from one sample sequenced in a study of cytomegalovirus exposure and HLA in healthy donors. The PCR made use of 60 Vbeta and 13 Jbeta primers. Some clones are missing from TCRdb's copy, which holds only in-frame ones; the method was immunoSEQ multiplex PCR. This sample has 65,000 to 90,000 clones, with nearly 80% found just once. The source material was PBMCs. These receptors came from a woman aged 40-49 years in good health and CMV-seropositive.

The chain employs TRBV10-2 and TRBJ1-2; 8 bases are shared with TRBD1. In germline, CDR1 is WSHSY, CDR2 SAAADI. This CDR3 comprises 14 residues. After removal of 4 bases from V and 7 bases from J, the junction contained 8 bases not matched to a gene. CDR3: CASSGPGQGGGYTF. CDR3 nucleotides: TGCGCCAGCAGTGGCCCCGGACAGGGAGGTGGCTACACCTTC.

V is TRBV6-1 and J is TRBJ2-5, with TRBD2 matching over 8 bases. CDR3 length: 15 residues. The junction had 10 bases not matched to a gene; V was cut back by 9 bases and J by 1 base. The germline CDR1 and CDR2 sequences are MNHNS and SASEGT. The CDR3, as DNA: TGTGCCAGTCGCGGGTGGGCGGGGGGCCAAGAGACCCAGTACTTC. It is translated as CASRGWAGGQETQYF.

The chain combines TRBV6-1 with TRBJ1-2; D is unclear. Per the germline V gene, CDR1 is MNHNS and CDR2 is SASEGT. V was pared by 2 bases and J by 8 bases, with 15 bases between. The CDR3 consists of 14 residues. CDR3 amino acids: CASSETPEGRGYTF. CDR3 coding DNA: TGTGCCAGCAGTGAAACCCCGGAGGGAAGAGGCTACACCTTC.

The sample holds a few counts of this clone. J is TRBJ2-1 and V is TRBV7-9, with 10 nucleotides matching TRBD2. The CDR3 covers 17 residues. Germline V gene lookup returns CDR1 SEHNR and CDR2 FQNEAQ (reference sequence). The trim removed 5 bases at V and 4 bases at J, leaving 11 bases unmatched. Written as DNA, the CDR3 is TGTGCCAGCAGCACAAGTCTAGCGGGGGAACTATACAATGAGCAGTTCTTC. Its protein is CASSTSLAGELYNEQFF.

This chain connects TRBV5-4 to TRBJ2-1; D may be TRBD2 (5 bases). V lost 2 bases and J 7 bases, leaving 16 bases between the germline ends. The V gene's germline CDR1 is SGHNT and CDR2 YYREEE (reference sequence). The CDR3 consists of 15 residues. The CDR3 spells CASSLDRGSANEQFF. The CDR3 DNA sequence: TGTGCCAGCAGCTTAGACCGGGGAAGCGCGAATGAGCAGTTCTTC.

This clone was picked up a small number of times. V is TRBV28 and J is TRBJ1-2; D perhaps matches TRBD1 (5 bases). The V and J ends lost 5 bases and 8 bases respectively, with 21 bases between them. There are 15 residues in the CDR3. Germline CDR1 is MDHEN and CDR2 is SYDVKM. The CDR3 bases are TGTGCCAGCAGTGCAGACTTACGGGGGGGGATCGGCTACACCTTC. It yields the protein CASSADLRGGIGYTF.

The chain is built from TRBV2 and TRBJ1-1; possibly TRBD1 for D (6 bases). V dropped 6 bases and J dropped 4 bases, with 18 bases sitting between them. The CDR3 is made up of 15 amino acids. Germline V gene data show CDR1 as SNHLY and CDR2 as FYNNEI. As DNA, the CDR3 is TGTGCCAGCAGAACCCGGGGGGGAGGGGGCACTGAAGCTTTCTTT. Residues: CASRTRGGGGTEAFF. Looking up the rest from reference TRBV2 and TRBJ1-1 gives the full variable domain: EPEVTQTPSHQVTQMGQEVILRCVPISNHLYFYWYRQILGQKVEFLVSFYNNEISEKSEIFDDQFSVERPDGSNFTLKIRSTKLEDSAMYFCASRTRGGGGTEAFFGQGTRLTVV.

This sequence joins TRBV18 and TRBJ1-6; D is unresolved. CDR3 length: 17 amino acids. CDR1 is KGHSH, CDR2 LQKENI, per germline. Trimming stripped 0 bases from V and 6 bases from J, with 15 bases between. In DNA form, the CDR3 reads TGTGCCAGCTCACCACCGGCTAGGGAGGGCCCTAATTCACCCCTCCACTTT. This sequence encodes CASSPPAREGPNSPLHF.

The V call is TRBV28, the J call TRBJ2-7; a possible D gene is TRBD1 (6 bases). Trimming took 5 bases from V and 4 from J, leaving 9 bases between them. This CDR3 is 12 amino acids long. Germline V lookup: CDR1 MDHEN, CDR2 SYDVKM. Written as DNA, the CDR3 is TGTGCCAGCAGTAGGACAGTTTACGAGCAGTACTTC. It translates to CASSRTVYEQYF.

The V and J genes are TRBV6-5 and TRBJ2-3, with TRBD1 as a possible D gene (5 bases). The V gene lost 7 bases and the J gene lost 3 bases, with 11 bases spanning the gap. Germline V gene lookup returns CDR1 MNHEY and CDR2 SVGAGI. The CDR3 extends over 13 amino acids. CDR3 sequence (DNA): TGTGCCAGCACGTCAAGGGGAACAGATACGCAGTATTTT. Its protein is CASTSRGTDTQYF.

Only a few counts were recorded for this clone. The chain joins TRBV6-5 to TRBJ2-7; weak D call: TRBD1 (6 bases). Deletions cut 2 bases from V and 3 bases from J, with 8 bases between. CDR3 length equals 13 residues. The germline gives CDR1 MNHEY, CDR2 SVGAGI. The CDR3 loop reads CASSYRDNYEQYF. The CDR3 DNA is TGTGCCAGCAGTTACCGGGACAACTACGAGCAGTACTTC.

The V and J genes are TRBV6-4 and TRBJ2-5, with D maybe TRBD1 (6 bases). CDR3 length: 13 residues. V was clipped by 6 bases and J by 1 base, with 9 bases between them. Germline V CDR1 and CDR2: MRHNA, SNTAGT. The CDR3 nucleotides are TGTGCCAGCAGAGCGGACAGCCAAGAGACCCAGTACTTC. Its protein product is CASRADSQETQYF.

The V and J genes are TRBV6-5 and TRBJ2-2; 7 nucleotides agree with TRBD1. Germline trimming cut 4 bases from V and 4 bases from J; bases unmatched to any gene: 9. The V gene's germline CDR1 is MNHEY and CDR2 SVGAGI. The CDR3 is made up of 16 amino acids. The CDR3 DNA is TGTGCCAGCAGTTCCGAGGGGGCCCCAACCACCGGGGAGCTGTTTTTT. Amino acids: CASSSEGAPTTGELFF.

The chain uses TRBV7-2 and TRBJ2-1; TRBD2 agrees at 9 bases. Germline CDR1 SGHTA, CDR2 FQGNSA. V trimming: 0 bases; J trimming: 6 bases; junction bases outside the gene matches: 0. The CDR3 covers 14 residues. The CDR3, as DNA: TGTGCCAGCAGCTTAGCACTAGCGGGCAATGAGCAGTTCTTC. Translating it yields CASSLALAGNEQFF.